Listed below are T cell receptor beta chains from one sample, sequenced in a study of blood T cell repertoires in COVID-19. Repertoires were generated with immunoSEQ multiplex PCR, while TCRdb's copy carries only in-frame clones and drops some. The table shows 100,000 to 150,000 clones, with over 60% occurring only once. Material: peripheral blood. The receptors derive from a woman aged 70-85 years with acute or convalescent COVID-19. The CDR3 runs from the conserved cysteine through the conserved F or W. D genes are given only for firm matches. The size entry is marked missing in some rows and otherwise reads once, few, many or a size class.

-	12	many	TRBV30	TRBJ2-7	TGTGCCTGGAGTGGGACTACCTACGAGCAGTACTTC	CAWSGTTYEQYF
TRBD2	14	-	TRBV19	TRBJ2-7	TGTGCCAGTAGTGCCAGACTAGCGTCCTACGAGCAGTACTTC	CASSARLASYEQYF
-	14	many	TRBV5-4	TRBJ2-3	TGTGCCAGCAGCTACCAGGGAGGAACAGATACGCAGTATTTT	CASSYQGGTDTQYF
-	13	-	TRBV5-1	TRBJ1-1	TGCGCCAGCAGCTTCAGGGGCGAGACTGAAGCTTTCTTT	CASSFRGETEAFF
TRBD1	14	-	TRBV6-5	TRBJ1-2	TGTGCCAGCACCGATTGGGGGACAGGGGATGGCTACACCTTC	CASTDWGTGDGYTF
TRBD1	16	few	TRBV7-2	TRBJ1-1	TGTGCCAGCAGCTTAGGAGGGGGCGGTTTGGGGACTGAAGCTTTCTTT	CASSLGGGGLGTEAFF
-	11	-	TRBV3-1/TRBV3-2	TRBJ2-2	TGTGCCAGCAGCCAATATCTGGAGCTGTTTTTT	CASSQYLELFF
-	14	once	TRBV9	TRBJ2-1	TGTGCCAGCAGCGTAGCCCCACGACTATATGAGCAGTTCTTC	CASSVAPRLYEQFF
-	16	-	TRBV7-6	TRBJ1-2	TGTGCCAGCAGCCCCGAAATCAGGGGCCCTAACTATGGCTACACCTTC	CASSPEIRGPNYGYTF
-	15	-	TRBV15	TRBJ1-1	TGTGCCACCAGCAGGGCGGACAGTAGGAACACTGAAGCTTTCTTT	CATSRADSRNTEAFF
TRBD1	17	-	TRBV19	TRBJ2-6	TGTGCCAGTGGTATCCCCCAGGGGGCCTCTGGGGCCAACGTCCTGACTTTC	CASGIPQGASGANVLTF
-	13	few	TRBV10-3	TRBJ1-5	TGTGCCATCAGTGACGACAGGAGCCAGCCCCAGCATTTT	CAISDDRSQPQHF
TRBD2	18	-	TRBV7-9	TRBJ2-1	TGTGCCAGCAGCAAAGGACTAGCGGGGGGGAGCTCCTACAATGAGCAGTTCTTC	CASSKGLAGGSSYNEQFF
-	14	-	TRBV2	TRBJ2-5	TGTGCCAGCAGTGCCCGCGGGATGGGGGAGACCCAGTACTTC	CASSARGMGETQYF
TRBD2	16	-	TRBV18	TRBJ2-4	TGTGCCAGCTCACCAGGCGGGGGATTAGCCAAAAACATTCAGTACTTC	CASSPGGGLAKNIQYF
TRBD1	15	-	TRBV19	TRBJ1-2	TGTGCCAGTAGAAAAGACAGGGCGTGGGAGAGTGGCTACACCTTC	CASRKDRAWESGYTF
TRBD2	14	few	TRBV11-3	TRBJ2-3	TGTGCCAGCAGCTTCGGGGGGGCGACAGATACGCAGTATTTT	CASSFGGATDTQYF
TRBD1	14	-	TRBV7-2	TRBJ1-6	TGTGCCAGCAGCTTAGGGACAGGGAATTCACCCCTCCACTTT	CASSLGTGNSPLHF
-	15	-	TRBV18	TRBJ1-2	TGTGCCAGCTCACCACCGGGGCTGCTCAATATCGGCTACACCTTC	CASSPPGLLNIGYTF
-	14	-	TRBV18	TRBJ1-4	TGTGCCAGCTCCCCGGGGGCAACTAATGAAAAACTGTTTTTT	CASSPGATNEKLFF
-	15	-	TRBV10-3	TRBJ1-5	TGTGCCATCAGTGAACGGTTAGATAGCAATCAGCCCCAGCATTTT	CAISERLDSNQPQHF
-	12	-	TRBV10-2	TRBJ2-5	TGCGCCAGCAGTGGGCAGGGGGAGACCCAGTACTTC	CASSGQGETQYF
-	13	-	TRBV5-1	TRBJ1-3	TGCGCCAGCAGCTTGGGCCAGGGAAACACCATATATTTT	CASSLGQGNTIYF
TRBD1	16	-	TRBV6-1	TRBJ2-3	TGTGCCAGCAGTGAAGCGGGACAGGGACTCACAGATACGCAGTATTTT	CASSEAGQGLTDTQYF
TRBD2	19	-	TRBV7-9	TRBJ2-1	TGTGCCAGCAGCTTATCTTTGGGTTTCGGGGCGGGAGGATACAATGAGCAGTTCTTC	CASSLSLGFGAGGYNEQFF
-	16	-	TRBV28	TRBJ2-2	TGTGCCAGCAGTTTACGCGGGAGAGGGGGCACCGGGGAGCTGTTTTTT	CASSLRGRGGTGELFF
-	12	-	TRBV24-1	TRBJ2-1	TGTGCCACCACTGACGGTTACAATGAGCAGTTCTTC	CATTDGYNEQFF
TRBD1	13	-	TRBV7-9	TRBJ1-1	TGTGCCAGCAGCCCGCGACAGGGTTCTGAAGCTTTCTTT	CASSPRQGSEAFF
-	14	-	TRBV7-8	TRBJ1-2	TGTGCCAGCAGCTTAGTATCGTCCAGCTATGGCTACACCTTC	CASSLVSSSYGYTF
-	13	-	TRBV7-2	TRBJ1-2	TGTGCCAGCAGCCACACGGGTGCCTATGGCTACACCTTC	CASSHTGAYGYTF
-	12	few	TRBV6-5	TRBJ1-2	TGTGCCAGCAGTTACTGGGGGGGCGGCTACACCTTC	CASSYWGGGYTF
TRBD2	14	-	TRBV10-3	TRBJ2-7	TGTGCCACCGGACTAGCGGGAGGGCCGGGGGAGCAGTACTTC	CATGLAGGPGEQYF
-	14	-	TRBV15	TRBJ2-5	TGTGCCACCAGCAGGGGACAATACCAAGAGACCCAGTACTTC	CATSRGQYQETQYF
-	14	few	TRBV5-1	TRBJ1-6	TGCGCCAGCAGCCTAGCCTCCTATAATTCACCCCTCCACTTT	CASSLASYNSPLHF
TRBD1	17	once	TRBV5-1	TRBJ1-2	TGCGCCAGCAGCTTGGCCGCCGCCGGACAGGGGGATCTTGGCTACACCTTC	CASSLAAAGQGDLGYTF
-	14	-	TRBV9	TRBJ2-5	TGTGCCAGCAGCGCAAAGCCGTACCAAGAGACCCAGTACTTC	CASSAKPYQETQYF
-	13	-	TRBV19	TRBJ1-2	TGTGCCAGTAGTATCCAGGACAGTTATGGCTACACCTTC	CASSIQDSYGYTF
-	14	-	TRBV11-2	TRBJ2-1	TGTGCCAGCAGCTTAGGGGATAGCGTCAATGAGCAGTTCTTC	CASSLGDSVNEQFF
TRBD2	17	-	TRBV2	TRBJ2-2	TGTGCCAGCAGTGAACATCGGCTAGCGGGAGTGGCCGGGGAGCTGTTTTTT	CASSEHRLAGVAGELFF
-	15	-	TRBV10-3	TRBJ2-7	TGTGCCATCAATCCCTCGTCGGGATCCTCCTACGAGCAGTACTTC	CAINPSSGSSYEQYF
-	13	-	TRBV6-5	TRBJ2-3	TGTGCCAGCAGCCAAACTCCCCAGGCTACGCAGTATTTT	CASSQTPQATQYF
TRBD1	15	-	TRBV19	TRBJ1-5	TGTGCCAGTAGTAACCGGGACAGGTTCAATCAGCCCCAGCATTTT	CASSNRDRFNQPQHF
-	14	-	TRBV6-5	TRBJ1-5	TGTGCCAGCAGTCATGACAGGAGCAATCAGCCCCAGCATTTT	CASSHDRSNQPQHF
TRBD1	14	-	TRBV28	TRBJ1-5	TGTGCCAGCAGTACAGACAGGGAAATCCAGCCCCAGCATTTT	CASSTDREIQPQHF
TRBD2	14	-	TRBV11-2	TRBJ2-5	TGTGCCAGCAGCGGTAGTCCGGGGGGGGAGACCCAGTACTTC	CASSGSPGGETQYF
TRBD1	16	-	TRBV11-2	TRBJ2-7	TGTGCCAGCAGCTTAGTTCCCGGGACAGGAGCCTACGAGCAGTACTTC	CASSLVPGTGAYEQYF
-	17	-	TRBV4-3	TRBJ1-4	TGCGCCAGCAGCCAAGAGCAGGTAGCGGCAACTAATGAAAAACTGTTTTTT	CASSQEQVAATNEKLFF
-	13	-	TRBV19	TRBJ1-5	TGTGCCAGTAGTATAGGACACAATCAGCCCCAGCATTTT	CASSIGHNQPQHF
TRBD1	12	-	TRBV28	TRBJ1-5	TGTGCCATCCACAGGGGCGGGCAGCCCCAGCATTTT	CAIHRGGQPQHF
-	11	-	TRBV19	TRBJ1-2	TGTGCCAGTAGTATAGGCGTGGGCTACACCTTC	CASSIGVGYTF
TRBD1	13	few	TRBV12-3/TRBV12-4	TRBJ1-3	TGTGCCAGCAGTCACAGGGGGGGAAACACCATATATTTT	CASSHRGGNTIYF
-	12	-	TRBV12-5	TRBJ2-7	TGTGCTAGTGGACGAGGATCCTACGAGCAGTACTTC	CASGRGSYEQYF
-	13	-	TRBV12-3/TRBV12-4	TRBJ2-2	TGTGCCAGCAGTTTAGGGGCTCGCGGGGAGCTGTTTTTT	CASSLGARGELFF
TRBD1	15	many	TRBV27	TRBJ1-6	TGTGCCAGCAGTTTAGAGGGGGCGCGGAATTCACCCCTCCACTTT	CASSLEGARNSPLHF
-	13	few	TRBV9	TRBJ1-2	TGTGCCAGCAGCGTCCAGGGTCCCTATGGCTACACCTTC	CASSVQGPYGYTF
TRBD1	13	-	TRBV2	TRBJ1-1	TGTGCCAGCAGCGACAGGGCTCGGTCTGAAGCTTTCTTT	CASSDRARSEAFF
-	14	-	TRBV28	TRBJ2-7	TGTGCCAGCAGGCCGACGGGACAACCCTACGAGCAGTACTTC	CASRPTGQPYEQYF
-	16	-	TRBV10-3	TRBJ1-6	TGTGCCATCTCGGAGGGACCGAGCTCCTATAATTCACCCCTCCACTTT	CAISEGPSSYNSPLHF
-	14	-	TRBV30	TRBJ1-4	TGTGCCTGGAGTTACACAGCTCTTAATGAAAAACTGTTTTTT	CAWSYTALNEKLFF